This T cell receptor beta chain is drawn from a study of cytomegalovirus exposure and HLA in healthy donors. This CDR3 is built from 13 residues. Trimming took 4 bases from V and 4 from J, leaving 11 bases between them. Germline CDR1 is LGHNA and CDR2 is YNFKEQ. Concerning this clone: What it binds is unknown.

It was with 60 Vbeta and 13 Jbeta primers that the PCR ran. Method: immunoSEQ multiplex PCR; TCRdb's copy keeps in-frame clones and lacks some. Among around 190,000 clones listed, around 82% were seen once. Findings and caveats of the study: In a later analysis, a missense DCLRE1C variant was linked to TCR beta V- and J-gene trimming. Most subjects had HLA-A and HLA-B alleles reportedly predicted accurately by TCR beta sequences. A later analysis found TCR association rates differed by HLA locus, highest for DRB1 and lowest for HLA-C.

This TCR was recovered from a woman in her twenties or thirties in good health and CMV-seropositive. The sample was PBMCs. The chain carries TRBV4-2 and TRBJ2-7; a weak D match, TRBD2 (6 bases). CDR3 region: CASSPSGVYEQYF. The CDR3, as DNA: TGTGCCAGCAGCCCATCGGGGGTGTACGAGCAGTACTTC.